The next 7 T cell receptor beta chains were all read from a single sample in a study of ipilimumab plus nivolumab after autologous stem cell transplantation. TCRdb keeps only in-frame clones here, not all; method: immunoSEQ multiplex PCR. The data hold roughly 25,000 clones, with roughly 86% observed a single time. The specimen comprised PBMCs, sampled in a trial of ipilimumab plus nivolumab as post-transplant consolidation. The receptors stem from a male donor with diffuse large B-cell lymphoma.

V is TRBV20-1 and J is TRBJ1-6; D remains ambiguous. Germline CDR1 reads DFQATT; CDR2 reads SNEGSKA (reference sequence). There are 11 residues in the CDR3. V was shortened by 3 bases and J by 12 bases, with 9 bases between the two germline ends. CDR3 in amino acids: CSASLQGPLHF. The CDR3 coding sequence is TGCAGTGCTAGTCTCCAAGGACCCCTCCACTTT.

The chain links TRBV13 to TRBJ1-4; D is unclear. The ends were cut back, 0 bases at V and 7 bases at J, with 15 bases in the middle. CDR3 length equals 16 residues. Germline CDR1 is PRHDT and CDR2 is FYEKMQ (reference sequence). CDR3 nucleotide sequence: TGTGCCAGCAGCTTAGGCCGTCGGCAGAAGGGTGAAAAACTGTTTTTT. It specifies CASSLGRRQKGEKLFF. The full variable domain, its missing parts supplied by reference TRBV13 and TRBJ1-4, is AAGVIQSPRHLIKEKRETATLKCYPIPRHDTVYWYQQGPGQDPQFLISFYEKMQSDKGSIPDRFSAQQFSDYHSELNMSSLELGDSALYFCASSLGRRQKGEKLFFGSGTQLSVL.

V gene TRBV5-6 combines with J gene TRBJ2-2; 14 nucleotides line up with TRBD2. V gave up 4 bases and J gave up 2 bases; unmatched junction bases: 7. The CDR3 has 18 residues. Germline CDR1 is SGHDT and CDR2 is YYEEEE. CDR3 DNA: TGTGCCAGCAGCGCCGGACTAGCGGGGGGCTCCAACACCGGGGAGCTGTTTTTT. It yields the protein CASSAGLAGGSNTGELFF.

This chain uses TRBV15 with TRBJ2-5; D may be TRBD1 (6 bases). The germline V gene encodes CDR1 LNHNV and CDR2 YYDKDF (reference sequence). V lost 4 bases, J lost 0 bases, and 18 bases lay in between. The CDR3 contains 17 residues. The chain's CDR3 is CATSTSRKQGYQETQYF. CDR3 in DNA: TGTGCCACCAGCACGAGCCGGAAACAGGGCTACCAAGAGACCCAGTACTTC.

The J gene is TRBJ1-1, the V gene TRBV6-6; D not resolved. Germline CDR1 reads MNHNY; CDR2 reads SVGAGI (reference sequence). The CDR3 sequence is 13 residues long. The V and J ends lost 5 bases and 0 bases respectively, with 7 bases between them. The CDR3: CASSVLMNTEAFF. CDR3 sequence (DNA): TGTGCCAGCAGTGTCCTCATGAACACTGAAGCTTTCTTT.

The CDR3, as DNA: TGTGCTAGTGGTTACTACAGGGGGGGAGAAGAGACCCAGTACTTC. This codes for CASGYYRGGEETQYF. The V and J genes are TRBV12-5 and TRBJ2-5; perhaps TRBD1 as D (8 bases). Germline CDR1 and CDR2: LGHNT and FRNRAP. The CDR3 covers 15 residues. V was shortened by 4 bases and J by 3 bases, with 15 bases between the two germline ends.

The gene calls are TRBV7-9 and TRBJ1-4; no firm D call. The V gene's germline CDR1 is SEHNR and CDR2 FQNEAQ (reference sequence). The CDR3 runs 12 residues. The V gene lost 2 bases and the J gene lost 6 bases, with 4 bases spanning the gap. CDR3 sequence: CASSLSYEKLFF. CDR3 coding DNA: TGTGCCAGCAGCTTATCCTATGAAAAACTGTTTTTT.